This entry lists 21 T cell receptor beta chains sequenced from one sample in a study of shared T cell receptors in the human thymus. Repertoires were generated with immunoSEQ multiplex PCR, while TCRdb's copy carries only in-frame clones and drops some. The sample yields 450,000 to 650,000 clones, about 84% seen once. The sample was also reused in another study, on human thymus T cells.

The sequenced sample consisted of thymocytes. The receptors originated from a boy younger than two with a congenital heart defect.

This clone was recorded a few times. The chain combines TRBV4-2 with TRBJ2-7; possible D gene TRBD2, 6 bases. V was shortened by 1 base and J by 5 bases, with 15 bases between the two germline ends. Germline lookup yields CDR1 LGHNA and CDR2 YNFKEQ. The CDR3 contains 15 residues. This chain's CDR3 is CASSQVRSLAHEQYF. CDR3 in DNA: TGTGCCAGCAGCCAAGTAAGGTCCCTAGCGCACGAGCAGTACTTC.

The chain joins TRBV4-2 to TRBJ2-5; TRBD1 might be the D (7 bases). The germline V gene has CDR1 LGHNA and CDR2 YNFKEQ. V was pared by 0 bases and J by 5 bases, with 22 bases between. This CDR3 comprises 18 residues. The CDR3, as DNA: TGTGCCAGCAGCCAAGACCATCCAGGGGGACTCGCTACGGAGACCCAGTACTTC. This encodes CASSQDHPGGLATETQYF.

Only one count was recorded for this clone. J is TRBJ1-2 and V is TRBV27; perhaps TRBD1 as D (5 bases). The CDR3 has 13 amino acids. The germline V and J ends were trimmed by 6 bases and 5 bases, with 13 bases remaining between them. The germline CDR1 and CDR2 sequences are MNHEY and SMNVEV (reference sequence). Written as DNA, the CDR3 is TGTGCCAGCAGATTCGGGGGGGAGTATGGCTACACCTTC. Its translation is CASRFGGEYGYTF.

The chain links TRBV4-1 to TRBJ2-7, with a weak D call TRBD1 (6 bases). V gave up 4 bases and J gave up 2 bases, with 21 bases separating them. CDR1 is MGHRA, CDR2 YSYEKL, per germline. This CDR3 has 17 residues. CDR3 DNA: TGCGCCAGCAGCCCCACCCGAGGACAGCCTTACACCTACGAGCAGTACTTC. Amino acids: CASSPTRGQPYTYEQYF.

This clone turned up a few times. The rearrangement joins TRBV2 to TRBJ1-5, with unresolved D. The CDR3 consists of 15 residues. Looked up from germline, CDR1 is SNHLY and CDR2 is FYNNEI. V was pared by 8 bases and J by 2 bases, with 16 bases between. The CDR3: CASEERVAGNQPQHF. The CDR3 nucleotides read TGTGCCAGCGAGGAGAGAGTCGCGGGCAATCAGCCCCAGCATTTT.

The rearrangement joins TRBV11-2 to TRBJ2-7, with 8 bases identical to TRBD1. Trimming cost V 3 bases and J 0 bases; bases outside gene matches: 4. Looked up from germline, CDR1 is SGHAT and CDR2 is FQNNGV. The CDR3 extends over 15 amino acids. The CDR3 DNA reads TGTGCCAGCAGCTTCAGGGGGCGGGACTCCTACGAGCAGTACTTC. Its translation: CASSFRGRDSYEQYF.

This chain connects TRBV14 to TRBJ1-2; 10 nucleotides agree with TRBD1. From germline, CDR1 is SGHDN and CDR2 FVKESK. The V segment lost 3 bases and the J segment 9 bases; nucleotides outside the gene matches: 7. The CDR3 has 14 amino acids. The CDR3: CASSHLTGGFSYTF. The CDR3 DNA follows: TGTGCCAGCAGCCATTTGACAGGGGGCTTTAGCTACACCTTC.

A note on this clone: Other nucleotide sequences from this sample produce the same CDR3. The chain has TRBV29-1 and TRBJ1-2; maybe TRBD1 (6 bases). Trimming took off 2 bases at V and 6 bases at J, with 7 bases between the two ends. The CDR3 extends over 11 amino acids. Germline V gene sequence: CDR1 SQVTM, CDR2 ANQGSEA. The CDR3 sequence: CSVERGNGYTF. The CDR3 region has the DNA TGCAGCGTTGAAAGGGGGAATGGCTACACCTTC.

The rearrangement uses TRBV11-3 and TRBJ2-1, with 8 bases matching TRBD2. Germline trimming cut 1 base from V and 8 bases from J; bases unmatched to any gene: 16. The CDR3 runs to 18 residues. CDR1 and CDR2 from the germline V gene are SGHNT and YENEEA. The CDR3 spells CASSLGIRLAGPRDEQFF. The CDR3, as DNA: TGTGCCAGCAGCTTAGGGATCCGGCTAGCGGGCCCAAGGGATGAGCAGTTCTTC.

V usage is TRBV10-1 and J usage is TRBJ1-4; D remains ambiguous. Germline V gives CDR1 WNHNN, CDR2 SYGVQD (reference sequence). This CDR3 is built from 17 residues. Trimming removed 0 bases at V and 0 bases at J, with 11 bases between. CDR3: CASSESRADATNEKLFF. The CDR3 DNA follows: TGCGCCAGCAGTGAGTCGCGGGCAGATGCAACTAATGAAAAACTGTTTTTT.

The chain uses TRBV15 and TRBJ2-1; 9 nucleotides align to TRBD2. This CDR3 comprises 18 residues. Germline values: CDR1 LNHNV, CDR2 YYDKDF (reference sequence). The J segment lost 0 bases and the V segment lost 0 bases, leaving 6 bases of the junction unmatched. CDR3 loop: CATSRDRTSAYSYNEQFF. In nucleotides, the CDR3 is TGTGCCACCAGCAGAGATAGGACTAGCGCTTACTCCTACAATGAGCAGTTCTTC.

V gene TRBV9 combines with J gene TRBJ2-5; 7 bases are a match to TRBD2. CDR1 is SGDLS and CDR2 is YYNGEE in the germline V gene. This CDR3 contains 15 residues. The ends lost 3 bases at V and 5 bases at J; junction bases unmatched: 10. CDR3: CASSGGGSPAETQYF. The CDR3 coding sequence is TGTGCCAGCAGCGGGGGGGGGTCCCCGGCGGAGACCCAGTACTTC.

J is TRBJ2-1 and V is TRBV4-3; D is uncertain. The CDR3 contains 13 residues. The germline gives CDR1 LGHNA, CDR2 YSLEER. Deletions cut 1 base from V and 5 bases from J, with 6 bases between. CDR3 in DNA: TGCGCCAGCAGCCAAGCCCGGGACAATGAGCAGTTCTTC. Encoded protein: CASSQARDNEQFF.

This chain's CDR3 is CASSLGGLAGEGGANVLTF. The CDR3, as DNA: TGTGCCAGCAGCTTAGGCGGACTAGCGGGAGAGGGTGGGGCCAACGTCCTGACTTTC. This chain connects TRBV7-6 to TRBJ2-6, with 13 bases matching TRBD2. In germline, CDR1 is SGHVS, CDR2 FNYEAQ. With V trimmed by 1 base and J by 3 bases, 6 bases remained unmatched. The CDR3 consists of 19 residues. The full variable domain, its missing parts supplied by reference TRBV7-6 and TRBJ2-6, is GAGVSQSPRYKVTKRGQDVALRCDPISGHVSLYWYRQALGQGPEFLTYFNYEAQQDKSGLPNDRFSAERPEGSISTLTIQRTEQRDSAMYRCASSLGGLAGEGGANVLTFGAGSRLTVL.

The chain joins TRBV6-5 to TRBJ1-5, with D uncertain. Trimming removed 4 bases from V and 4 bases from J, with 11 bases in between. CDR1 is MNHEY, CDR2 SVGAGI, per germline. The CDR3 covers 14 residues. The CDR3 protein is CASSSKPSNQPQHF. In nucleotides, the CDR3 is TGTGCCAGCAGTTCCAAACCCAGTAATCAGCCCCAGCATTTT.

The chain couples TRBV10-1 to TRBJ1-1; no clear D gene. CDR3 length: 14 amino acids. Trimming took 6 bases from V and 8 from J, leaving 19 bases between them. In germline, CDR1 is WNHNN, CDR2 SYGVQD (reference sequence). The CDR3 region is CASSPEWRTGEAFF. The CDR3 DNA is TGCGCCAGCAGCCCCGAATGGAGGACTGGGGAAGCTTTCTTT.

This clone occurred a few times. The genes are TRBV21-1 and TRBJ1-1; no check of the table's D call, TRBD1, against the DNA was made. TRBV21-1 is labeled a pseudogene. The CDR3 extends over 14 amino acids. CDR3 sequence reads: CASSERQGLTEAFF. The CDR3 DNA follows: TGTGCCAGCAGCGAAAGGCAGGGTTTAACTGAAGCTTTCTTT.

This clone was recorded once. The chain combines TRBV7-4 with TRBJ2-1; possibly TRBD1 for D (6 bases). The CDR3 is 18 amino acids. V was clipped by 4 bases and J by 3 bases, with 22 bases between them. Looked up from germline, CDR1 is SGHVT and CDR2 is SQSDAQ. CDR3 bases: TGTGCCAGCAGCTCCCGTCGGGACACTCAAAGGAGCTACAATGAGCAGTTCTTC. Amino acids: CASSSRRDTQRSYNEQFF.

CDR3 DNA: TGCGCCAGCAGCCATAAGATACAGGGTCTACCGGACAATGAGCAGTTCTTC. Translating gives CASSHKIQGLPDNEQFF. The chain recombines TRBV4-1 with TRBJ2-1, with a tentative D call TRBD1 (6 bases). Germline V gene data show CDR1 as MGHRA and CDR2 as YSYEKL. This CDR3 region has 17 residues. With 3 bases removed from V and 5 bases from J, the gap between germline ends came to 20 bases.

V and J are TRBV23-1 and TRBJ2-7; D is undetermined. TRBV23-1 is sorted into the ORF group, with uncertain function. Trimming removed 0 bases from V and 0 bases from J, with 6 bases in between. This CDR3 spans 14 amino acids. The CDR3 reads CASSQSVHSYEQYF. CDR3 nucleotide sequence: TGCGCCAGCAGTCAATCGGTACACTCCTACGAGCAGTACTTC.

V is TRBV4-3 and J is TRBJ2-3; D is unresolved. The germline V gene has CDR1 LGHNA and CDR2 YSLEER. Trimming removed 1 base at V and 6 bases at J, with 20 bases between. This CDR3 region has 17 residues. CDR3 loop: CASSQGYGSRNVDTQYF. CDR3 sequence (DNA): TGCGCCAGCAGCCAAGGGTACGGCTCGAGGAATGTGGATACGCAGTATTTT.